This TCR beta chain was observed in a study of blood T cell repertoires in COVID-19. Generated by immunoSEQ multiplex PCR, the TCRdb table keeps only in-frame clones and is missing some. The sample has over 250,000 clones, about 88% seen once. Per germline, CDR1 WNHNN and CDR2 SYGVQD (reference sequence). CDR3 length: 15 residues. V gave up 5 bases and J gave up 2 bases, with 15 bases separating them. The rearrangement joins TRBV10-1 to TRBJ1-2; D is undetermined. What was sequenced was peripheral blood. The sequence derives from a man aged 55-75 years who had recovered from COVID-19. The DNA of the CDR3 is TGCGCCAGCAGTACAATCCGGGTTTCCAACTATGGCTACACCTTC. Encoded protein: CASSTIRVSNYGYTF.